The rows below give T cell receptor beta chains drawn from one sample of a study of CD4+ T cells in melanoma. Clones were sequenced by immunoSEQ multiplex PCR, and TCRdb holds only the in-frame ones, with some missing. The sample holds some 13,000 clones, around two thirds seen once. Sequenced sample: cells from a culture (not recorded whether cultured in vitro). The receptor set was obtained from a human donor with melanoma. Each CDR3 is given with its conserved first and last residue. D genes are given only for firm matches. Only some rows state a clone size, as once, few, many or a class for expanded clones.

D gene: -; V gene: TRBV9; clone size: -; J gene: TRBJ2-2; CDR3 DNA: TGTGCCAGCAGCGTAATTCCGACCGGGGAGCTGTTTTTT; CDR3 protein: CASSVIPTGELFF
D gene: -; V gene: TRBV4-2; clone size: -; J gene: TRBJ2-1; CDR3 DNA: TGTGCCAGCAGCCAAGAGTTCGGGAACAATGAGCAGTTCTTC; CDR3 protein: CASSQEFGNNEQFF
D gene: -; V gene: TRBV29-1; clone size: -; J gene: TRBJ2-5; CDR3 DNA: TGCAGCGCCCTTGGTGCGGGATTAGAGACCCAGTACTTC; CDR3 protein: CSALGAGLETQYF
D gene: -; V gene: TRBV18; clone size: once; J gene: TRBJ1-1; CDR3 DNA: TGTGCCAGCTCACTACAGCAGGGTTTTCCTGAAGCTTTCTTT; CDR3 protein: CASSLQQGFPEAFF
D gene: -; V gene: TRBV30; clone size: -; J gene: TRBJ2-7; CDR3 DNA: TGTGCCTGGACACGGAACAGCCTGAGCTCCTACGAGCAGTACTTC; CDR3 protein: CAWTRNSLSSYEQYF
D gene: -; V gene: TRBV2; clone size: -; J gene: TRBJ1-5; CDR3 DNA: TGTGCCAGCAGCCAGGATAGCAATCAGCCCCAGCATTTT; CDR3 protein: CASSQDSNQPQHF
D gene: TRBD1; V gene: TRBV18; clone size: few; J gene: TRBJ1-6; CDR3 DNA: TGTGCCAGCTCACCCATGGGGACAGGGACCGGTAATTCACCCCTCCACTTT; CDR3 protein: CASSPMGTGTGNSPLHF
D gene: -; V gene: TRBV5-8; clone size: once; J gene: TRBJ1-5; CDR3 DNA: TGTGCCAGCAGCTTGGAGAGAATTCAGCCCCAGCATTTT; CDR3 protein: CASSLERIQPQHF
D gene: TRBD1; V gene: TRBV7-8; clone size: -; J gene: TRBJ1-2; CDR3 DNA: TGTGCCAGCAGCTTACGGGACAGGGGATCTTCCTATGGCTACACCTTC; CDR3 protein: CASSLRDRGSSYGYTF
D gene: TRBD1; V gene: TRBV10-3; clone size: -; J gene: TRBJ1-6; CDR3 DNA: TGTGCCATCAGCGGAACAGGGGCGCATCCCCTCCACTTT; CDR3 protein: CAISGTGAHPLHF
D gene: -; V gene: TRBV7-3; clone size: -; J gene: TRBJ2-2; CDR3 DNA: TGTGCCAGCAGCTTAGTTGCCGTGGGCAGGGGCACCGGGGAGCTGTTTTTT; CDR3 protein: CASSLVAVGRGTGELFF
D gene: -; V gene: TRBV19; clone size: -; J gene: TRBJ1-3; CDR3 DNA: TGTGCCAGTAGTTTTGGCGACTTTGGAAACACCATATATTTT; CDR3 protein: CASSFGDFGNTIYF
D gene: -; V gene: TRBV5-1; clone size: -; J gene: TRBJ2-3; CDR3 DNA: TGCGCCAGCCTTCGAGGGGGTAGCACAGATACGCAGTATTTT; CDR3 protein: CASLRGGSTDTQYF
D gene: -; V gene: TRBV6-1; clone size: -; J gene: TRBJ1-5; CDR3 DNA: TGTGCCAGCAATCCGGACAGAAGCAATCAGCCCCAGCATTTT; CDR3 protein: CASNPDRSNQPQHF
D gene: -; V gene: TRBV2; clone size: few; J gene: TRBJ1-3; CDR3 DNA: TGTGCCAGCAGTGGCTCCGGGATAAGCTCTGGAAACACCATATATTTT; CDR3 protein: CASSGSGISSGNTIYF
D gene: -; V gene: TRBV5-1; clone size: -; J gene: TRBJ2-2; CDR3 DNA: TGCGCCAGCAGCTCGGAGCTTATCACCGGGGAGCTGTTTTTT; CDR3 protein: CASSSELITGELFF